The 6 T cell receptor beta chains given below trace back to one sample, sequenced in a study of blood T cells in healthy people across ages. PCR was performed a second time for 7 to 11 cycles using a sample-barcoded 5' primer and a J-beta primer mix. One entry per CDR3 protein results from TCRdb running MiXCR on the 5' RACE reads. The sample holds fewer than 2,000,000 distinct CDR3 sequences, roughly 43% seen once. Sequencing was carried out using blood. Receptors were obtained from a human donor in good health.

In DNA form, the CDR3 reads TGCGCCAGCAGCCAAAATCGCGGGACTAGAAGCACAGATACGCAGTATTTT. It specifies CASSQNRGTRSTDTQYF. This rearrangement joins TRBV4-3 to TRBJ2-3, with TRBD2 identical over 8 bases. Germline V gene data show CDR1 as LGHNA and CDR2 as YSLEER. The V and J ends lost 2 bases and 0 bases, in that order; junction bases with no gene match: 7. The CDR3 has 17 residues.

Turning to this clonotype: A junction end diverges from the germline sequence, so it may reflect a read error. The rearrangement uses TRBV5-1 and TRBJ2-7, with a weak D call TRBD1 (6 bases). The CDR3 is 16 residues long. From germline, CDR1 is SGHRS and CDR2 YFSETQ. As DNA, the CDR3 is TGCGCCAGCAGCTTACCTCCCCGGGACACCTCCTGCGAGCAGTACTTC. Protein: CASSLPPRDTSCEQYF.

The chain has TRBV15 and TRBJ1-2; weak D call: TRBD1 (5 bases). Germline-derived CDR1 and CDR2 are LNHNV and YYDKDF (reference sequence). V gave up 8 bases and J gave up 7 bases, with 20 bases separating them. This CDR3 region has 14 residues. The CDR3 sequence: CATRQFSRDGGYTF. The CDR3 region has the DNA TGTGCCACCCGCCAGTTTTCCAGGGATGGTGGCTACACCTTC.

This clonotype was picked up many times. The rearrangement uses TRBV7-9 and TRBJ2-3; 12 nucleotides align to TRBD2. Germline V gene sequence: CDR1 SEHNR, CDR2 FQNEAQ (reference sequence). V gave up 5 bases and J gave up 2 bases; unmatched junction bases: 5. The CDR3 has 16 residues. CDR3: CASSPTSGGPTDTQYF. CDR3 sequence (DNA): TGTGCCAGCAGCCCGACTAGCGGGGGACCCACAGATACGCAGTATTTT.

The V and J genes are TRBV2 and TRBJ1-5; possibly TRBD1 for D (5 bases). Germline values: CDR1 SNHLY, CDR2 FYNNEI. V gave up 7 bases and J gave up 0 bases, with 10 bases separating them. The CDR3 contains 14 residues. The CDR3 DNA reads as TGTGCCAGCACACAGGTTTTTAGCAATCAGCCCCAGCATTTT. This sequence encodes CASTQVFSNQPQHF.

A note on this clonotype: This sequence may be a read error, since a much larger clone differs from it by one base. The rearrangement links TRBV7-9 to TRBJ2-3; TRBD2 might be the D (5 bases). CDR1 and CDR2 (germline): SEHNR, FQNEAQ (reference sequence). This CDR3 has 14 amino acids. V was shortened by 2 bases and J by 5 bases, with 11 bases between the two germline ends. CDR3 residues: CASSLRAGGDTQYF. CDR3 bases: TGTGCCAGCAGCTTACGGGCAGGAGGAGATACGCAGTATTTT.